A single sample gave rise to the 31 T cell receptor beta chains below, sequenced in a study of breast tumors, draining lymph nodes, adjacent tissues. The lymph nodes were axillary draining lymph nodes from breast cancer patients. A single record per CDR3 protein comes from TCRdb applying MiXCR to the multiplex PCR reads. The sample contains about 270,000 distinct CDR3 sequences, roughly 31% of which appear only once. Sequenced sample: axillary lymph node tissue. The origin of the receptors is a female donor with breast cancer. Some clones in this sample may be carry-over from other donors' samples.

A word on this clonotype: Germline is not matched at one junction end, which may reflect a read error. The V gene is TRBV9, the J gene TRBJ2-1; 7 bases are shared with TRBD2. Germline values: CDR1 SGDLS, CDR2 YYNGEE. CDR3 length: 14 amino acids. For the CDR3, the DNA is TGTGCCAGCAGCGTAAGCGGGAAAGGGGATGAGCAGTCCTTC. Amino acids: CASSVSGKGDEQSF.

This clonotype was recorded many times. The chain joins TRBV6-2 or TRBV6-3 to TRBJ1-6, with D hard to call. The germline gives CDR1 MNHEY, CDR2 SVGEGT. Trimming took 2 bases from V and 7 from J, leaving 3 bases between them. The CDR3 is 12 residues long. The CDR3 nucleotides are TGTGCCAGCAGTTACAGAAATTCACCCCTCCACTTT. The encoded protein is CASSYRNSPLHF.

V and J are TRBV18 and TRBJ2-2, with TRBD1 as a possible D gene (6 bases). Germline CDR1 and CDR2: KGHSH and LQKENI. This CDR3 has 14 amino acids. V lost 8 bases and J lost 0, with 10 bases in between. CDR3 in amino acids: CASAQGPNTGELFF. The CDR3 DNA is TGTGCCAGCGCACAGGGTCCGAACACCGGGGAGCTGTTTTTT. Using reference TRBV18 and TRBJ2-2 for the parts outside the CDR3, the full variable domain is NAGVMQNPRHLVRRRGQEARLRCSPMKGHSHVYWYRQLPEEGLKFMVYLQKENIIDESGMPKERFSAEFPKEGPSILRIQQVVRGDSAAYFCASAQGPNTGELFFGEGSRLTVL.

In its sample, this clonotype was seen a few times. The CDR3, as DNA: TGTGCCAGCAGTGGACGGACACTGAATACGCAGTATTTT. Translation: CASSGRTLNTQYF. This sequence joins TRBV28 and TRBJ2-3; D might be TRBD1 (5 bases). CDR3 length: 13 amino acids. CDR1 is MDHEN and CDR2 is SYDVKM in the germline V gene. V was trimmed by 5 bases and J by 7 bases, leaving 13 bases between them.

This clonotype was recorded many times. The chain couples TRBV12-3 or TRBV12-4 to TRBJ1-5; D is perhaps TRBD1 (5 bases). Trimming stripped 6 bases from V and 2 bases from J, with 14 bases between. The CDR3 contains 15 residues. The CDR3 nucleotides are TGTGCCAGCAGCCCGAGCGGGACGCGCAATCAGCCCCAGCATTTT. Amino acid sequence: CASSPSGTRNQPQHF.

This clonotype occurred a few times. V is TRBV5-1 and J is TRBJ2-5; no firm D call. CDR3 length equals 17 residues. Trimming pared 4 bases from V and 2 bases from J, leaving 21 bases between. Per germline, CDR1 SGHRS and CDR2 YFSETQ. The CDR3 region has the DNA TGCGCCAGCAGCCGAAGAAAGTTGACCCTGCCACAAGAGACCCAGTACTTC. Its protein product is CASSRRKLTLPQETQYF. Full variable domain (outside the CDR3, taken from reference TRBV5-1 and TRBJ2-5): KAGVTQTPRYLIKTRGQQVTLSCSPISGHRSVSWYQQTPGQGLQFLFEYFSETQRNKGNFPGRFSGRQFSNSRSEMNVSTLELGDSALYLCASSRRKLTLPQETQYFGPGTRLLVL.

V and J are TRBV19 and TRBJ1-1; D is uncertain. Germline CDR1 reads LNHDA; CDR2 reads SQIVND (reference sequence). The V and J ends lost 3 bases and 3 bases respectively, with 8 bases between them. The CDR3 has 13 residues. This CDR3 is CASSIDGDTEAFF. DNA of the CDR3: TGTGCCAGTAGTATTGACGGGGACACTGAAGCTTTCTTT.

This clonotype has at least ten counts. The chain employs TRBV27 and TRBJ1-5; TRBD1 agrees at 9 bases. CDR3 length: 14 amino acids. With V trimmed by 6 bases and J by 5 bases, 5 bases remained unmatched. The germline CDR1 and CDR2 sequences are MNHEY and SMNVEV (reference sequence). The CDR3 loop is CASSPRQGDQPQHF. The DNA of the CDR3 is TGTGCCAGCAGCCCCCGACAGGGGGATCAGCCCCAGCATTTT.

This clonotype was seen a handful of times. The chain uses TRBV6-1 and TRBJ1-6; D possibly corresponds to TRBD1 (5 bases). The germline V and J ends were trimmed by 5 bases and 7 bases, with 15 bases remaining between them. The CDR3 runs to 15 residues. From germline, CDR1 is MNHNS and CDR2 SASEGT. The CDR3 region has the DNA TGTGCCAGCAGTCCGAGGGGCGTCGGGAATTCACCCCTCCACTTT. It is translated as CASSPRGVGNSPLHF.

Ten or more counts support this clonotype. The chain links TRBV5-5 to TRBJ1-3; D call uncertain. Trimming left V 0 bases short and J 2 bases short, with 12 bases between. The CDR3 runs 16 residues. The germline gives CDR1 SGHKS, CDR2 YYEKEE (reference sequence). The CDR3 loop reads CASSLGATPAGNTIYF. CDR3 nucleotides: TGTGCCAGCAGCTTGGGCGCGACGCCGGCTGGAAACACCATATATTTT.

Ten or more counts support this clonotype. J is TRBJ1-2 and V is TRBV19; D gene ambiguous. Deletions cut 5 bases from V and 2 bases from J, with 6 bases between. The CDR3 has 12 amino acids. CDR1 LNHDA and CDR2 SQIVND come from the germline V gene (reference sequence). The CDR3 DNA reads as TGTGCCAGTAGTGTCCTCAACTATGGCTACACCTTC. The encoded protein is CASSVLNYGYTF.

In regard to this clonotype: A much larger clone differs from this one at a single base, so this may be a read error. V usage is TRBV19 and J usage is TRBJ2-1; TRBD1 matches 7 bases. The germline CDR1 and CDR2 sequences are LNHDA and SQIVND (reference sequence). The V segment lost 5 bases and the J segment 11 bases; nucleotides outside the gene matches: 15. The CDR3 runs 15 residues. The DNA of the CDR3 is TGTGCCAGTAGTTCTCCCGGGACAGCGGCCCCTCAGCAGTTCTTC. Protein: CASSSPGTAAPQQFF. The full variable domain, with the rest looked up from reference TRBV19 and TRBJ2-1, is DGGITQSPKYLFRKEGQNVTLSCEQNLNHDAMYWYRQDPGQGLRLIYYSQIVNDFQKGDIAEGYSVSREKKESFPLTVTSAQKNPTAFYLCASSSPGTAAPQQFFGPGTRLTVL.

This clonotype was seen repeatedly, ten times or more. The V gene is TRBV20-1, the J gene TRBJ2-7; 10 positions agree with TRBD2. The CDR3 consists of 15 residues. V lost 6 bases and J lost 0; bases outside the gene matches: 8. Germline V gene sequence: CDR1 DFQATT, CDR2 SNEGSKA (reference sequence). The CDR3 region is CSAIRRTSGSYEQYF. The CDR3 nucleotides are TGCAGTGCCATCAGACGGACTAGCGGCTCCTACGAGCAGTACTTC.

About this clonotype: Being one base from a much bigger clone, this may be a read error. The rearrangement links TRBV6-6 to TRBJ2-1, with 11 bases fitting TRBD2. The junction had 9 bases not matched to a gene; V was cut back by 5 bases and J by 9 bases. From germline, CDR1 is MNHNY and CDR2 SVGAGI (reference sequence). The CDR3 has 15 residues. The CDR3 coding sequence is TGTGCCAGCAGTCGACTAGCGGGAAACTTAGGTGAGCAGTTCTTC. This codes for CASSRLAGNLGEQFF.

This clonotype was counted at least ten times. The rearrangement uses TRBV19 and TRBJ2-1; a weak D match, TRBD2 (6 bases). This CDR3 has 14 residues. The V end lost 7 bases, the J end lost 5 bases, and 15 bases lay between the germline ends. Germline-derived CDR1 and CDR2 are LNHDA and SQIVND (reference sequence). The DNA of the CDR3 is TGTGCCAGTAAACGGGAGACTCCAAACAATGAGCAGTTCTTC. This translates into CASKRETPNNEQFF.

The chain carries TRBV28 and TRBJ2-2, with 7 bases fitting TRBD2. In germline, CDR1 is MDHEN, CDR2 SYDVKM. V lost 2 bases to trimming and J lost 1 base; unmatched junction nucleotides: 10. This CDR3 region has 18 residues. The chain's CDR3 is CASSLPVGGGENTGELFF. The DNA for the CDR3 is TGTGCCAGCAGTTTACCCGTCGGTGGGGGGGAGAACACCGGGGAGCTGTTTTTT.

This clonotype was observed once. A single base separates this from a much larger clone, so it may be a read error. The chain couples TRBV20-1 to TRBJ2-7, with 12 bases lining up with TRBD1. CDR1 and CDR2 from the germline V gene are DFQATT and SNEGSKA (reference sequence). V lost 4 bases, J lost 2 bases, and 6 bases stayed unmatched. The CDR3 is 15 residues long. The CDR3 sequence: CSATPGQGAPYEQYF. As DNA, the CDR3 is TGCAGTGCTACCCCGGGACAGGGGGCTCCCTACGAGCAGTACTTC.

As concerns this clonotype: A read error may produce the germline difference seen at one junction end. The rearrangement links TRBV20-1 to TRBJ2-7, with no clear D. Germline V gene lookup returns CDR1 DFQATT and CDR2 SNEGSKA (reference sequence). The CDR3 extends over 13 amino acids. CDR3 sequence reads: CSASRRKSYAQYF. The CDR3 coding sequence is TGCAGTGCTAGTCGACGGAAGAGTTACGCGCAGTACTTC.

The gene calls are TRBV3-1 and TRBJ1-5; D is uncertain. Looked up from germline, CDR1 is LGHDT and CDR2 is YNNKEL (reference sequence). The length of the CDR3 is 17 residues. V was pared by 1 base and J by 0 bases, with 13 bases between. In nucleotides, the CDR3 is TGTGCCAGCAGCCAAGGTGGTGGCTCTTATAGCAATCAGCCCCAGCATTTT. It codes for CASSQGGGSYSNQPQHF.

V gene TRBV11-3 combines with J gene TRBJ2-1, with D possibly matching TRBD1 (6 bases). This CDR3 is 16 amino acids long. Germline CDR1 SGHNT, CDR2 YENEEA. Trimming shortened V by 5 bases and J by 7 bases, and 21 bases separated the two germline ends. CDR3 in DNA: TGTGCCAGCAGCGGGAAGGGGCCAGGGGCTCATAATGAGCAGTTCTTC. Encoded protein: CASSGKGPGAHNEQFF.

CDR3 sequence reads: CASMDPDRDRGYF. The CDR3 nucleotides read TGTGCCAGCATGGACCCTGACCGGGACAGGGGGTACTTC. This chain connects TRBV6-2 or TRBV6-3 to TRBJ2-7; TRBD1 matches 10 bases. The CDR3 covers 13 residues. Germline V gene sequence: CDR1 MNHEY, CDR2 SVGEGT. After removal of 7 bases from V and 12 bases from J, the junction contained 12 bases not matched to a gene.

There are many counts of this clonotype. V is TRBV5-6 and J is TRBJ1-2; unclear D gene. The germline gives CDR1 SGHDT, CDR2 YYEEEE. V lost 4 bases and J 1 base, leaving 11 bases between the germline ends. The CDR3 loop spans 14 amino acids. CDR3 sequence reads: CASSPSRFNYGYTF. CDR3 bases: TGTGCCAGCAGCCCGTCCAGGTTTAACTATGGCTACACCTTC. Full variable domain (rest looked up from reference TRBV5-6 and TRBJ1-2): DAGVTQSPTHLIKTRGQQVTLRCSPKSGHDTVSWYQQALGQGPQFIFQYYEEEERQRGNFPDRFSGHQFPNYSSELNVNALLLGDSALYLCASSPSRFNYGYTFGSGTRLTVV.

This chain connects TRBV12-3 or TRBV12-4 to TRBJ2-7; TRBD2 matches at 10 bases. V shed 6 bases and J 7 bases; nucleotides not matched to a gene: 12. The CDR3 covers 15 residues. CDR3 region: CASSRDLAGVGEQYF. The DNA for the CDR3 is TGTGCCAGCAGCCGCGATCTAGCGGGAGTGGGGGAGCAGTACTTC.

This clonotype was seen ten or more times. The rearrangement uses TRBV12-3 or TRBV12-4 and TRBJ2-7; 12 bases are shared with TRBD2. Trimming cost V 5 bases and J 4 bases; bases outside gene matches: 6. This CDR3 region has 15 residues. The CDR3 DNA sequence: TGTGCCAGCAGTCGGTCTAGCGGGAGGGGGTACGAGCAGTACTTC. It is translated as CASSRSSGRGYEQYF.

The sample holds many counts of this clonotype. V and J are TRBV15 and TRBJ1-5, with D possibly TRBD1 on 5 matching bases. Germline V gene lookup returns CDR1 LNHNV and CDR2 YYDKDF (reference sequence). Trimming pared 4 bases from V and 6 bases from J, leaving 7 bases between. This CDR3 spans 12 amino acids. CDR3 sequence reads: CATSIGAQPQHF. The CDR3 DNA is TGTGCCACCAGCATAGGGGCTCAGCCCCAGCATTTT.

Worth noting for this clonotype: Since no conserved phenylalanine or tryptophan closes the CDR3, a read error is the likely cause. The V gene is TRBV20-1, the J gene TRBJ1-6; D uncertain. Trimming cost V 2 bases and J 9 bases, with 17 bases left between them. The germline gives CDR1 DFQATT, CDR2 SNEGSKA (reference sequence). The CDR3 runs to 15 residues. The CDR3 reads CSARLAGFSSSPLHL. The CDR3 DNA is TGCAGTGCTAGACTGGCGGGCTTTAGTAGTTCACCCCTCCACCTT.

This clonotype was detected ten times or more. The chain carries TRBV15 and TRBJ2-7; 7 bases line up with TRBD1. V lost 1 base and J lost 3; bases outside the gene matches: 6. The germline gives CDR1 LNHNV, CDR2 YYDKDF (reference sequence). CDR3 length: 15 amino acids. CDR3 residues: CATSRAPGQSYEQYF. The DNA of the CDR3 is TGTGCCACCAGCAGAGCTCCGGGACAGAGCTACGAGCAGTACTTC.

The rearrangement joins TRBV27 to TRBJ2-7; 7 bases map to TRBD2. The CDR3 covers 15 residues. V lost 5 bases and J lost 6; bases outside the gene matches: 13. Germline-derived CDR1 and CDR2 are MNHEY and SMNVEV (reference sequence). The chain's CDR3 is CASSDTLGGRSEQYF. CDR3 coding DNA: TGTGCCAGCAGTGACACGTTGGGAGGGAGAAGCGAGCAGTACTTC.

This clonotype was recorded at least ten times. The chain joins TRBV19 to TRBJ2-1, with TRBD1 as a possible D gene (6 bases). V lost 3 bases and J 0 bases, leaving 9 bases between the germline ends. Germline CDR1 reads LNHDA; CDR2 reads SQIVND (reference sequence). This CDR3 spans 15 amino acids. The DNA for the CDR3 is TGTGCCAGTAGTATTGGACAGTCCTCCTACAATGAGCAGTTCTTC. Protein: CASSIGQSSYNEQFF. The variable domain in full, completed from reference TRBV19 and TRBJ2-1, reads DGGITQSPKYLFRKEGQNVTLSCEQNLNHDAMYWYRQDPGQGLRLIYYSQIVNDFQKGDIAEGYSVSREKKESFPLTVTSAQKNPTAFYLCASSIGQSSYNEQFFGPGTRLTVL.

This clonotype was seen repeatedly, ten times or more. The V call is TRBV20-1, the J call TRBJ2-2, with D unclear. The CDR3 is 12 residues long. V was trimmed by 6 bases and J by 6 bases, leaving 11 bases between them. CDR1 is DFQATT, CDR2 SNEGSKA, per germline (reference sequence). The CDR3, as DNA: TGCAGTGCCGAGAAGGGCCCCGGGGAGCTGTTTTTT. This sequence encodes CSAEKGPGELFF.

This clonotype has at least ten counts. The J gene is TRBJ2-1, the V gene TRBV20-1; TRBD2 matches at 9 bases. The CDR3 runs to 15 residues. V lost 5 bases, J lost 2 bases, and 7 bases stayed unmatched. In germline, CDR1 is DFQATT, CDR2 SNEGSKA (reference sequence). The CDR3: CSAGGLALTYNEQFF. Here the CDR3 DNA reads TGCAGTGCTGGCGGACTAGCGCTCACCTACAATGAGCAGTTCTTC.